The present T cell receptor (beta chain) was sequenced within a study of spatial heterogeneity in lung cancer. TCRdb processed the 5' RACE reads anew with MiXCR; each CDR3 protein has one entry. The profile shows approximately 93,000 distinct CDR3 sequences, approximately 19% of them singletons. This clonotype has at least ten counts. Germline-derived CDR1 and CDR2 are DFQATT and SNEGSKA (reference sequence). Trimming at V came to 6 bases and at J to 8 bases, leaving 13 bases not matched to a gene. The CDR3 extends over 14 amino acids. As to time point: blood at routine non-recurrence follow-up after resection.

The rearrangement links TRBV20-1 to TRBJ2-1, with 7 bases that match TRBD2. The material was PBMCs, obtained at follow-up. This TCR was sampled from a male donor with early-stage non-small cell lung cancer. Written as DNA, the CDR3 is TGCAGTGCCCCTAGCGGCCCCTTTGGTGATGAGCAGTTCTTC. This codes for CSAPSGPFGDEQFF.